One T cell receptor (beta chain) is described in this entry. The antigen is not known. V was pared by 6 bases and J by 1 base, with 12 bases between. CDR1 KGHSH and CDR2 LQKENI come from the germline V gene. The CDR3 is made up of 14 amino acids. The PCR primers covered 54 TRBV and 13 TRBJ segments. Only in-frame clones appear in the TCRdb table, and some are missing; sequencing was by immunoSEQ multiplex PCR. The sample lists about 89,000 clones; around 86% were seen once. This specimen comes from a study of T cell repertoires and HLA-DP antigens. Points from the study as a whole: Total CD4+ responders were stimulated by HeLa antigen-presenting cells.

This TCR came from a man aged 50 or older in good health and CMV-seronegative. The chain uses TRBV18 and TRBJ1-1; D remains ambiguous. The source material was CD4+ T cells from PBMCs. CDR3 nucleotide sequence: TGTGCCAGCTCTCCCCCATTGGGGAACACTGAAGCTTTCTTT. It codes for CASSPPLGNTEAFF. Using reference TRBV18 and TRBJ1-1 for the parts outside the CDR3, the full variable domain is NAGVMQNPRHLVRRRGQEARLRCSPMKGHSHVYWYRQLPEEGLKFMVYLQKENIIDESGMPKERFSAEFPKEGPSILRIQQVVRGDSAAYFCASSPPLGNTEAFFGQGTRLTVV.